This TCR beta chain came from a study of shared clonotypes between healthy human individuals. Points from the study as a whole: Against clonotypes common to all four donors, non-shared ones had lower generation probabilities. Naive CD4 clonotypes overlapped across a handful of donors at approximately 5.5%.

This CDR3 comprises 14 residues. CDR1 is MNHEY, CDR2 SVGAGI, per germline. V lost 6 bases, J lost 7 bases, and 19 bases lay in between. The count of this clone is one. The antigen remains unidentified. Using immunoSEQ multiplex PCR, the repertoire was profiled, and TCRdb retains in-frame clones only, with some absent. The data hold under 700,000 clones, with roughly 95% observed a single time. Terminally differentiated effector memory CD45RA+ cells were excluded from the naive CD8 cells, which were CD45RO-negative and positively selected for CCR7. Only Caucasian adults living in Nashville, Tennessee served as donors.

The receptor was isolated from a woman in her twenties or thirties in good health. The sample was naive CD8+ T cells sorted from blood. V gene TRBV6-5 combines with J gene TRBJ2-7; D may correspond to TRBD1 or TRBD2 (5 bases each). The CDR3 protein is CASRASSSGGEQYF. The CDR3 DNA sequence: TGTGCCAGCAGGGCGAGTAGCAGTGGGGGAGAGCAGTACTTC.